Listed here are 15 T cell receptor beta chains from one sample, sequenced in a study of blood T cell repertoires in COVID-19. Clones were read by immunoSEQ multiplex PCR, and TCRdb kept only the in-frame ones, dropping some. Of 60,000 to 65,000 clones listed, around 76% were seen once; the top ten hold approximately 5.6%. Sequenced: peripheral blood. The source of these receptors is a human donor in a cohort sampled during active COVID-19.

Concerning this clone: Other DNA sequences in this sample translate to the same CDR3. J is TRBJ2-7 and V is TRBV6-6; 13 bases match TRBD2. The CDR3 has 15 amino acids. The V segment lost 7 bases and the J segment 1 base; nucleotides outside the gene matches: 4. The germline V gene has CDR1 MNHNY and CDR2 SVGAGI (reference sequence). CDR3 DNA: TGTGCCAGCACCTTGACTAGCGGGGGGTCCTACGAGCAGTACTTC. Translating gives CASTLTSGGSYEQYF.

The chain combines TRBV5-6 with TRBJ2-5, with 7 bases that match TRBD2. The J segment lost 0 bases and the V segment lost 5 bases, leaving 10 bases of the junction unmatched. CDR1 SGHDT and CDR2 YYEEEE come from the germline V gene. CDR3 length equals 16 residues. CDR3: CASSGLVGGYQETQYF. The CDR3 bases are TGTGCCAGCAGTGGTTTGGTCGGGGGGTACCAAGAGACCCAGTACTTC.

V gene TRBV6-4 combines with J gene TRBJ2-2; D remains unclear. CDR3 length: 14 residues. V lost 4 bases, J lost 4 bases, and 10 bases lay in between. Germline V CDR1 and CDR2: MRHNA, SNTAGT. This CDR3 reads CASSGSPGTGELFF. The CDR3 nucleotides read TGTGCCAGCAGTGGTTCCCCAGGCACCGGGGAGCTGTTTTTT.

The V and J genes are TRBV19 and TRBJ2-7; possibly TRBD1 for D (6 bases). The V and J ends lost 3 bases and 1 base respectively, with 10 bases between them. The CDR3 length is 14 residues. From germline, CDR1 is LNHDA and CDR2 SQIVND (reference sequence). The chain's CDR3 is CASSMGQGSYEQYF. Here the CDR3 DNA reads TGTGCCAGTAGTATGGGCCAGGGGTCCTACGAGCAGTACTTC.

This sequence joins TRBV30 and TRBJ1-2, with D tentatively TRBD1 (6 bases). The CDR3 covers 12 residues. The germline gives CDR1 GTSNPN, CDR2 SVGIG (reference sequence). Trimming took off 7 bases at V and 5 bases at J, with 14 bases between the two ends. The CDR3 DNA reads TGTGCCTCCCCGGGTAGGGGGTATGGCTACACCTTC. Amino acids: CASPGRGYGYTF.

CDR3 in amino acids: CASSQTQGSTTLYEQFF. The CDR3 region has the DNA TGTGCCAGCAGCCAGACTCAGGGGTCCACAACTTTGTATGAGCAGTTCTTC. The V and J genes are TRBV14 and TRBJ2-1, with a weak D call TRBD1 (6 bases). Trimming pared 3 bases from V and 8 bases from J, leaving 23 bases between. The CDR3 covers 17 residues. CDR1 SGHDN and CDR2 FVKESK come from the germline V gene.

V is TRBV11-2 and J is TRBJ2-1; 9 bases map to TRBD1. The CDR3 sequence is 15 residues long. J gave up 9 bases and V 4 bases, and 10 bases lay outside the gene matches. Germline assignment: CDR1 SGHAT and CDR2 FQNNGV. The CDR3 sequence: CASSSPGQGVSEQFF. The CDR3 coding sequence is TGTGCCAGCAGCTCCCCGGGACAGGGAGTAAGTGAGCAGTTCTTC.

V usage is TRBV5-1 and J usage is TRBJ1-6; 9 nucleotides match TRBD1. In germline, CDR1 is SGHRS, CDR2 YFSETQ. V trimming: 4 bases; J trimming: 7 bases; junction bases outside the gene matches: 6. The CDR3 runs to 15 residues. The CDR3 DNA follows: TGCGCCAGCAGCGGGGCGGGACAGGGAAATTCACCCCTCCACTTT. It encodes CASSGAGQGNSPLHF.

The chain has TRBV27 and TRBJ2-7; 9 bases align to TRBD1. The CDR3 runs to 14 residues. Trimming cost V 7 bases and J 3 bases; bases outside gene matches: 7. Germline V lookup: CDR1 MNHEY, CDR2 SMNVEV (reference sequence). CDR3 DNA sequence: TGTGCCAGCACCTCCCGGGACAGGGTCTACGAGCAGTACTTC. Translated, it gives CASTSRDRVYEQYF.

The chain combines TRBV19 with TRBJ2-2; 9 positions match TRBD2. V shed 1 base and J 4 bases; nucleotides not matched to a gene: 7. Germline loops: CDR1 LNHDA, CDR2 SQIVND (reference sequence). The CDR3 is 17 amino acids. The CDR3 loop is CASSIAVAGGRTGELFF. The CDR3 region has the DNA TGTGCCAGTAGTATAGCGGTGGCGGGGGGGCGCACCGGGGAGCTGTTTTTT. The full variable domain, in which reference TRBV19 and TRBJ2-2 provide the parts outside the CDR3, is DGGITQSPKYLFRKEGQNVTLSCEQNLNHDAMYWYRQDPGQGLRLIYYSQIVNDFQKGDIAEGYSVSREKKESFPLTVTSAQKNPTAFYLCASSIAVAGGRTGELFFGEGSRLTVL.

V gene TRBV6-2 or TRBV6-3 combines with J gene TRBJ2-5; 7 nucleotides align to TRBD2. The CDR3 runs 16 residues. J lost 5 bases, V lost 0 bases, and 9 bases had no gene match. Per the germline V gene, CDR1 is MNHEY and CDR2 is SVGEGT. As DNA, the CDR3 is TGTGCCAGCAGTTACTCGAGTGCTAGCGGTTGGGAGACCCAGTACTTC. This gives the protein CASSYSSASGWETQYF.

The chain couples TRBV6-1 to TRBJ2-5; the match to TRBD2 covers 7 bases. The V and J ends lost 0 bases and 3 bases, in that order; junction bases with no gene match: 7. Germline CDR1 is MNHNS and CDR2 is SASEGT. This CDR3 is 16 amino acids long. CDR3 region: CASSEAFGGSEETQYF. The CDR3, as DNA: TGTGCCAGCAGTGAAGCATTCGGGGGGTCAGAAGAGACCCAGTACTTC.

This sequence joins TRBV7-8 and TRBJ1-1; D gene uncertain. With 3 bases removed from V and 7 bases from J, the gap between germline ends came to 9 bases. This CDR3 has 12 residues. Germline V gene lookup returns CDR1 SGHVS and CDR2 FQNEAQ. The CDR3 region is CASSLGRGEAFF. DNA for the CDR3: TGTGCCAGCAGCTTGGGTCGGGGTGAAGCTTTCTTT.

This chain connects TRBV27 to TRBJ2-3; a weak D match, TRBD2 (7 bases). Germline V lookup: CDR1 MNHEY, CDR2 SMNVEV (reference sequence). The V and J ends lost 3 bases and 2 bases respectively, with 12 bases between them. The CDR3 totals 15 residues. CDR3 nucleotides: TGTGCCAGCAGTTTGAGGGCGGGGGCCACAGATACGCAGTATTTT. Translation: CASSLRAGATDTQYF.

The chain carries TRBV19 and TRBJ2-3; 7 nucleotides match TRBD1. The CDR3 runs 17 residues. Germline trimming cut 2 bases from V and 7 bases from J; bases unmatched to any gene: 15. Germline CDR1 is LNHDA and CDR2 is SQIVND (reference sequence). CDR3 region: CASSISSWQGVRNTQYF. CDR3 in DNA: TGTGCCAGTAGTATATCGTCTTGGCAGGGGGTTCGGAATACGCAGTATTTT.